This TCR beta chain was sequenced in a study of OX40 agonist ivuxolimab in advanced cancers. General study points: The specificity for antigen of the expanded peripheral T cells was not determined.

Concerning this clone itself: Its antigen is as yet unknown.

Method: immunoSEQ multiplex PCR; TCRdb's copy keeps in-frame clones and lacks some. The sample lists around 60,000 clones, roughly nine tenths seen once, with 0.67% in the top ten. There are 14 residues in the CDR3. V shed 6 bases and J shed 3 bases, with 12 bases lying between them. Germline V lookup: CDR1 MNHNS, CDR2 SASEGT. The rearrangement links TRBV6-1 to TRBJ2-1; no definite D call. The sequence came from an adult with an advanced solid tumor such as melanoma, head and neck, liver or kidney cancer. The specimen was CD4+ or CD8+ T cells sorted from blood, collected in a trial of the OX40 agonist ivuxolimab. The chain's CDR3 is CASRAFDNYNEQFF. Here the CDR3 DNA reads TGTGCCAGCAGGGCGTTTGACAACTACAATGAGCAGTTCTTC.